The 19 T cell receptor beta chains below were found in one sample sequenced in a study of blood T cell repertoires in COVID-19. Profiled with immunoSEQ multiplex PCR; TCRdb holds only in-frame clones, not every one. This sample has 200,000 or so clones, with approximately 83% found just once. Source material: peripheral blood. These receptors came from a man between 60 and 75 years old with acute or convalescent COVID-19.

The chain links TRBV3-1 (or the pseudogene TRBV3-2) to TRBJ2-5; possibly TRBD1 for D (5 bases). Germline CDR1 reads LGHDT; CDR2 reads YNNKEL (reference sequence). Trimming removed 0 bases at V and 5 bases at J, with 13 bases between. The CDR3 sequence is 15 residues long. This chain's CDR3 is CASSQETFRGETQYF. DNA of the CDR3: TGTGCCAGCAGCCAAGAAACCTTTAGGGGTGAGACCCAGTACTTC.

The chain employs TRBV6-6 and TRBJ2-2; TRBD2 agrees at 11 bases. Trimming removed 5 bases from V and 5 bases from J; junction bases left unmatched: 13. This CDR3 has 18 residues. Germline V gene lookup returns CDR1 MNHNY and CDR2 SVGAGI (reference sequence). CDR3 sequence reads: CASSPSGTSGRWTGELFF. The DNA for the CDR3 is TGTGCCAGCAGTCCGTCCGGGACTAGCGGCCGGTGGACCGGGGAGCTGTTTTTT.

This clone was counted a few times. The rearrangement joins TRBV6-6 to TRBJ2-1, with 8 bases that match TRBD1. The germline CDR1 and CDR2 sequences are MNHNY and SVGAGI (reference sequence). There are 12 residues in the CDR3. The J segment lost 9 bases and the V segment lost 7 bases, leaving 5 bases of the junction unmatched. The CDR3 protein is CASNGQGIEQFF. For the CDR3, the DNA is TGTGCCAGCAACGGACAGGGCATTGAGCAGTTCTTC.

This clone was detected once. The chain couples TRBV19 to TRBJ1-5; tentative D call: TRBD1 (5 bases). This CDR3 region has 15 residues. V was clipped by 6 bases and J by 1 base, with 13 bases between them. Germline lookup yields CDR1 LNHDA and CDR2 SQIVND (reference sequence). The CDR3: CASSHYGGSNQPQHF. Written as DNA, the CDR3 is TGTGCCAGTAGCCACTACGGGGGGAGCAATCAGCCCCAGCATTTT.

The CDR3 nucleotides are TGTGCCAGCAGTTACCGGCTGACTAGCGGGGCCGAGCAGTACTTC. Translating gives CASSYRLTSGAEQYF. The chain couples TRBV27 to TRBJ2-7; 11 bases fit TRBD2. Losses at the gene ends were 4 bases for V and 6 bases for J; bases not matched to a gene: 8. The CDR3 runs to 15 residues. Germline values: CDR1 MNHEY, CDR2 SMNVEV (reference sequence).

The chain recombines TRBV5-6 with TRBJ1-2; D is perhaps TRBD1 (5 bases). Trimming shortened V by 1 base and J by 9 bases, and 7 bases separated the two germline ends. The CDR3 has 11 residues. Germline assignment: CDR1 SGHDT and CDR2 YYEEEE. The CDR3 region has the DNA TGTGCCAGCAGCTTGATGGACAGCTACACCTTC. This sequence encodes CASSLMDSYTF. Full variable domain (outside the CDR3, taken from reference TRBV5-6 and TRBJ1-2): DAGVTQSPTHLIKTRGQQVTLRCSPKSGHDTVSWYQQALGQGPQFIFQYYEEEERQRGNFPDRFSGHQFPNYSSELNVNALLLGDSALYLCASSLMDSYTFGSGTRLTVV.

The chain has TRBV5-3 and TRBJ2-1; D may be TRBD1 (6 bases). TRBV5-3 belongs to the ORF category, with a function that is uncertain. V dropped 4 bases and J dropped 4 bases, with 15 bases sitting between them. This CDR3 spans 15 amino acids. The DNA of the CDR3 is TGTGCCAGAAGCCCAGGACAGCGACCTTACAATGAGCAGTTCTTC. Translation gives CARSPGQRPYNEQFF.

In DNA form, the CDR3 reads TGTGCCATCAGTGACCAAGGGGGAAAATACGAGCAGTACTTC. This codes for CAISDQGGKYEQYF. The chain links TRBV10-3 to TRBJ2-7, with TRBD1 as a possible D gene (6 bases). CDR1 is ENHRY, CDR2 SYGVKD, per germline. Trimming left V 3 bases short and J 4 bases short, with 13 bases between. This CDR3 region has 14 residues.

CDR3 in DNA: TGTGCCAGCAGTTCAGGGGGGTGGACAGATACGCAGTATTTT. Amino acids: CASSSGGWTDTQYF. The rearrangement links TRBV6-4 to TRBJ2-3; D may be TRBD1 (7 bases). CDR3 size: 14 residues. CDR1 is MRHNA and CDR2 is SNTAGT in the germline V gene. V was shortened by 5 bases and J by 3 bases, with 12 bases between the two germline ends.

V gene TRBV28 combines with J gene TRBJ2-7, with a weak D call TRBD2 (5 bases). Germline-derived CDR1 and CDR2 are MDHEN and SYDVKM. V was clipped by 3 bases and J by 2 bases, with 11 bases between them. The CDR3 covers 14 residues. The CDR3 nucleotides are TGTGCCAGCAGTTTGAGGGCGGATACCTACGAGCAGTACTTC. This gives the protein CASSLRADTYEQYF.

The gene calls are TRBV12-1 and TRBJ2-1; whether TRBD2, the table's D call, matches the DNA was not checked. TRBV12-1 counts as a pseudogene. The length of the CDR3 is 17 residues. The CDR3, as DNA: TGTGCCAGCAGCTTTGCGATAGCGGGAGCCGCCTACAATGAGCAGTTCTTC. Translation: CASSFAIAGAAYNEQFF.

The rearrangement links TRBV27 to TRBJ2-1, with TRBD2 matching over 11 bases. The CDR3 has 17 amino acids. The germline V gene encodes CDR1 MNHEY and CDR2 SMNVEV (reference sequence). The J segment lost 8 bases and the V segment lost 4 bases, leaving 13 bases of the junction unmatched. DNA for the CDR3: TGTGCCAGCAGTTCCTACCCTATAGCGGGAGGGCAGGATGAGCAGTTCTTC. Its protein product is CASSSYPIAGGQDEQFF.

CDR3 in amino acids: CASSQRTGAGTGELFF. The CDR3 nucleotides read TGTGCCAGCAGCCAGAGGACAGGGGCCGGCACCGGGGAGCTGTTTTTT. J is TRBJ2-2 and V is TRBV3-1 (or the pseudogene TRBV3-2); 9 bases line up with TRBD1. J gave up 4 bases and V 3 bases, and 6 bases lay outside the gene matches. In germline, CDR1 is LGHDT, CDR2 YNNKEL (reference sequence). The CDR3 contains 16 residues.

This clone was seen a few times. The chain combines TRBV30 with TRBJ1-5; a possible D gene is TRBD1 (6 bases). The CDR3 length is 21 residues. The germline V gene encodes CDR1 GTSNPN and CDR2 SVGIG (reference sequence). V lost 0 bases, J lost 0 bases, and 27 bases lay in between. The CDR3: CAWSVGTEAGHTIYSNQPQHF. In DNA form, the CDR3 reads TGTGCCTGGAGTGTGGGGACCGAAGCGGGACACACGATTTATAGCAATCAGCCCCAGCATTTT.

The chain joins TRBV7-9 to TRBJ2-3, with 8 nucleotides matching TRBD2. CDR1 and CDR2 (germline): SEHNR, FQNEAQ (reference sequence). J gave up 0 bases and V 5 bases, and 7 bases lay outside the gene matches. The CDR3 extends over 16 amino acids. CDR3 in DNA: TGTGCCAGCAGCCTCACTAGCGGACTCAGCACAGATACGCAGTATTTT. This sequence encodes CASSLTSGLSTDTQYF.

This rearrangement joins TRBV10-3 to TRBJ1-1; 7 nucleotides match TRBD1. The germline gives CDR1 ENHRY, CDR2 SYGVKD. This CDR3 has 15 residues. V was pared by 5 bases and J by 1 base, with 7 bases of the junction left unmatched. CDR3 loop: CAISPRTGENTEAFF. Here the CDR3 DNA reads TGTGCCATCAGTCCCCGGACAGGAGAGAACACTGAAGCTTTCTTT.

The rearrangement links TRBV5-1 to TRBJ1-2, with 7 bases identical to TRBD1. The CDR3 covers 14 residues. J lost 6 bases, V lost 4 bases, and 9 bases had no gene match. Germline V CDR1 and CDR2: SGHRS, YFSETQ. The chain's CDR3 is CASSLSTGYDGYTF. In nucleotides, the CDR3 is TGCGCCAGCAGCCTATCGACAGGGTACGATGGCTACACCTTC.

The chain's CDR3 is CASSSLAGTGKDYTF. The CDR3 nucleotides read TGCGCCAGCAGCTCTTTGGCCGGGACAGGGAAGGACTACACCTTC. The rearrangement uses TRBV5-1 and TRBJ1-2; 9 bases fit TRBD1. The CDR3 spans 15 residues. V trimming: 3 bases; J trimming: 10 bases; junction bases outside the gene matches: 13. CDR1 is SGHRS and CDR2 is YFSETQ in the germline V gene.

The chain has TRBV2 and TRBJ1-2, with 11 bases fitting TRBD1. Trimming removed 5 bases from V and 8 bases from J; junction bases left unmatched: 4. The CDR3 is 13 residues long. Germline-derived CDR1 and CDR2 are SNHLY and FYNNEI. The CDR3 DNA is TGTGCCAGCAGTCTCCGGGACAGGGGGGGCTACACCTTC. Protein product: CASSLRDRGGYTF.